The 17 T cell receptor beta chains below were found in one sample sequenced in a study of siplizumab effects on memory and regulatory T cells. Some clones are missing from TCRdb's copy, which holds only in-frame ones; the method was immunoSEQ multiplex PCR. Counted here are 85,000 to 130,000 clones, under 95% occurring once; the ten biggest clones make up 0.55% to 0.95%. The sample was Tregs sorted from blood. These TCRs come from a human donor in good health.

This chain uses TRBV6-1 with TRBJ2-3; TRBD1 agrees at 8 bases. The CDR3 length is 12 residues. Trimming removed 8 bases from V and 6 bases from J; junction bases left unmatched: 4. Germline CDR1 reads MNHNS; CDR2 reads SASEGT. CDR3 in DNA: TGTGCCAGCTCACGACAGGGGGATACGCAGTATTTT. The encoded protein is CASSRQGDTQYF.

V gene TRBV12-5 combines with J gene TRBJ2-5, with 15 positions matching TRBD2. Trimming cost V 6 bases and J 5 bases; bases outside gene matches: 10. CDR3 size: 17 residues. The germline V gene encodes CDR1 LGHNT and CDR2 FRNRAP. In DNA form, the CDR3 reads TGTGCTAGTGGCATGACGGGACTAGCGGGAGGATCGGAGACCCAGTACTTC. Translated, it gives CASGMTGLAGGSETQYF.

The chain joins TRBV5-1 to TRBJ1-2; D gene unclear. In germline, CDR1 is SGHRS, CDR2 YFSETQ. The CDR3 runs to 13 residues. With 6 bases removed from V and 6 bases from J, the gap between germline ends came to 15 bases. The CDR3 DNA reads TGCGCCAGCACTCCCGGACCCGGGGATGGCTACACCTTC. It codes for CASTPGPGDGYTF.

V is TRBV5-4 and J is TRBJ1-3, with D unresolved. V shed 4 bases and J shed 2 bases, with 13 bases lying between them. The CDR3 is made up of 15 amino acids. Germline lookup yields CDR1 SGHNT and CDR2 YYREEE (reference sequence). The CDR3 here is CASSLTTDAGNTIYF. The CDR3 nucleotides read TGTGCCAGCAGCCTAACTACGGATGCTGGAAACACCATATATTTT. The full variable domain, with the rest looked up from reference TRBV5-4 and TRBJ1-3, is ETGVTQSPTHLIKTRGQQVTLRCSSQSGHNTVSWYQQALGQGPQFIFQYYREEENGRGNFPPRFSGLQFPNYSSELNVNALELDDSALYLCASSLTTDAGNTIYFGEGSWLTVV.

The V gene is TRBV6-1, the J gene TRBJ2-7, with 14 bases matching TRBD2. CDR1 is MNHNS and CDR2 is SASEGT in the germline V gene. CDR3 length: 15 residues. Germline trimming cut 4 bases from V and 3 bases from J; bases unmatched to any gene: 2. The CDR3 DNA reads TGTGCCAGCAGTGCCGGGACTAGCGGGAGCTACGAGCAGTACTTC. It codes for CASSAGTSGSYEQYF.

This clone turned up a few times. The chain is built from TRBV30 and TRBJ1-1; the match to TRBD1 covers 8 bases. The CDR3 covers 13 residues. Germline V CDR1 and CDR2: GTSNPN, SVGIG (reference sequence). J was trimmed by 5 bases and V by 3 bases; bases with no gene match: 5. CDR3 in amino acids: CAWRQGVLTEAFF. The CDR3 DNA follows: TGTGCCTGGAGACAGGGGGTCCTGACTGAAGCTTTCTTT.

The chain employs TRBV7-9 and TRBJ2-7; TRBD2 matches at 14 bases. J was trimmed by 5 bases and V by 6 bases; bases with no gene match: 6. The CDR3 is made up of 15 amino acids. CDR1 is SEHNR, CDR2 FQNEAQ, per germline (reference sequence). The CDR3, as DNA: TGTGCCAGCAGGCCGGGACTAGCGGGAGTTAACGAGCAGTACTTC. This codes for CASRPGLAGVNEQYF.

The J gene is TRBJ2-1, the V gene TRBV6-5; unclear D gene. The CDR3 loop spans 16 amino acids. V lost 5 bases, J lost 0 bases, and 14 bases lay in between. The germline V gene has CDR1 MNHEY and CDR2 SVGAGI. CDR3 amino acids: CASSHFGISSYNEQFF. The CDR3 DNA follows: TGTGCCAGCAGTCACTTTGGGATAAGCTCCTACAATGAGCAGTTCTTC.

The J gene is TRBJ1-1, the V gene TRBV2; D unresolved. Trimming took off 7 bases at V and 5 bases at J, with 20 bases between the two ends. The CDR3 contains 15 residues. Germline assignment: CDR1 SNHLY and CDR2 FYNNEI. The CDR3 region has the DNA TGTGCCAGCATTCGGAGTTCCACTTGGGAAACTGAAGCTTTCTTT. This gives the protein CASIRSSTWETEAFF. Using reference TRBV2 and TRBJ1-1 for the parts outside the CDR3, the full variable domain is EPEVTQTPSHQVTQMGQEVILRCVPISNHLYFYWYRQILGQKVEFLVSFYNNEISEKSEIFDDQFSVERPDGSNFTLKIRSTKLEDSAMYFCASIRSSTWETEAFFGQGTRLTVV.

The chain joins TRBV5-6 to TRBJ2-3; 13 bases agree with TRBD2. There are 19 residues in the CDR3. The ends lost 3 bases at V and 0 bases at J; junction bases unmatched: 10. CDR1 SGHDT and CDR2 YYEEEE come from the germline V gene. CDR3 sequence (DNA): TGTGCCAGCAGCTCATATTCACTAGCGGGAGGGTTGAGCACAGATACGCAGTATTTT. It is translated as CASSSYSLAGGLSTDTQYF. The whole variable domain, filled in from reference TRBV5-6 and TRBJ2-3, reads DAGVTQSPTHLIKTRGQQVTLRCSPKSGHDTVSWYQQALGQGPQFIFQYYEEEERQRGNFPDRFSGHQFPNYSSELNVNALLLGDSALYLCASSSYSLAGGLSTDTQYFGPGTRLTVL.

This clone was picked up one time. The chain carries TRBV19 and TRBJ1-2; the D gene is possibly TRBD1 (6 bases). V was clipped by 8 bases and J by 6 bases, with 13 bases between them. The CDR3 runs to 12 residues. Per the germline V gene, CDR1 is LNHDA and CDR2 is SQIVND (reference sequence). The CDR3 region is CASSLGADGYTF. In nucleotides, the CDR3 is TGTGCCAGTTCTCTGGGGGCTGATGGCTACACCTTC.

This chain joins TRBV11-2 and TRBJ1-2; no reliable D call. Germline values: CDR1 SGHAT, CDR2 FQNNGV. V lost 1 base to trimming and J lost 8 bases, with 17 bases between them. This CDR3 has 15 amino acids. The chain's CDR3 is CASSLVRTNMRGYTF. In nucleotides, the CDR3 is TGTGCCAGCAGCTTAGTGCGGACGAACATGAGGGGCTACACCTTC.

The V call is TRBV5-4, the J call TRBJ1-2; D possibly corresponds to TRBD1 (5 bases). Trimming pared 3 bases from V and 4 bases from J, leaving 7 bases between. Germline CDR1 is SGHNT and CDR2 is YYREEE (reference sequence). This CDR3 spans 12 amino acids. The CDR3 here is CASSSTAYGYTF. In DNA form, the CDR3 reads TGTGCCAGCAGCTCGACAGCCTATGGCTACACCTTC.

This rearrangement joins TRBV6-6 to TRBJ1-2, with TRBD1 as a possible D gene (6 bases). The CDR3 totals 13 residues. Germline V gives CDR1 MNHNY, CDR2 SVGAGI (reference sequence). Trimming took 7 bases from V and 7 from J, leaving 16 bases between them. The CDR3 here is CASNSGGGAGYTF. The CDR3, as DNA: TGTGCCAGCAATTCGGGGGGCGGAGCTGGCTACACCTTC.

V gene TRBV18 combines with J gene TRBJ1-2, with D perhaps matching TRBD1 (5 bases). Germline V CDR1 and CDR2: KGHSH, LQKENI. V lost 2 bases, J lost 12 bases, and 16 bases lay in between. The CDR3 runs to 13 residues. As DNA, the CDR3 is TGTGCCAGCTCACCAACGGACATACACCTGAACACCTTC. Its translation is CASSPTDIHLNTF.

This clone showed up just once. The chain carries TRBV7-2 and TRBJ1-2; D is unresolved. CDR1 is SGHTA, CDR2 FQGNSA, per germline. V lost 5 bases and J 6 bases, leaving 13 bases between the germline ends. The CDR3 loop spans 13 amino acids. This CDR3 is CASSRNPSDGYTF. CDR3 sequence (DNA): TGTGCCAGCAGCCGCAACCCTTCTGATGGCTACACCTTC.

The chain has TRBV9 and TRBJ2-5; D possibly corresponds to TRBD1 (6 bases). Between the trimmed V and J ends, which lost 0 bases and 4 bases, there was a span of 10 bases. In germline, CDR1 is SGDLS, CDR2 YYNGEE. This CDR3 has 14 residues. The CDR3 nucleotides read TGTGCCAGCAGCGTAGATAGGGGGATAGAGACCCAGTACTTC. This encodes CASSVDRGIETQYF.